The entry that follows covers one T cell receptor (beta chain) sequence. With 2 bases removed from V and 9 bases from J, the gap between germline ends came to 15 bases. The CDR3 length is 14 residues. Germline CDR1 and CDR2: MNHNY and SVGAGI (reference sequence). CD8+ and CD4+ T cells taken from blood had their TCR beta sequenced. In contrast to the negatively isolated CD8+ and CD4+ T cells, TEMRA cells were FACS-enriched. When the RNA was reverse transcribed, random hexamers were used with an input of roughly 0.45 to 1 ug. TCR beta CDR3 was amplified by immunoSEQ multiplex PCR. This amplification extended across 54 Vbeta and 13 Jbeta segments. TCRdb reanalysed the immunoSEQ multiplex PCR reads using MiXCR and keeps one entry per CDR3 protein. The sample includes 55,000 to 85,000 distinct CDR3 sequences, under 96% seen only once; the top ten take 0.11%. The data stem from a study of CD8 T cells in Susac syndrome.

The chain is built from TRBV6-6 and TRBJ2-3; tentative D call: TRBD1 (6 bases). Specimen: CD4+ T cells from PBMCs. This TCR derives from a human donor with multiple sclerosis. This chain's CDR3 is CASSYPSTGDTQYF. The CDR3 DNA follows: TGTGCCAGCAGTTACCCCTCGACAGGTGACACGCAGTATTTT.